This TCR beta chain comes out of a study of shared clonotypes between healthy human individuals. Assay execution took place at the deep level. Only in-frame clones appear in the TCRdb table, and some are missing; sequencing was by immunoSEQ multiplex PCR. This table has 450,000 to 550,000 clones, more than 65% appearing once. This clone occurred once. Germline assignment: CDR1 MDHEN and CDR2 SYDVKM. The CDR3 contains 12 residues. V was cut by 2 bases and J by 6 bases, with 7 bases left in between. This clonotype originated in a woman between 35 and 50 years old in good health. Some clones in this sample may be carry-over from other donors' samples. Sequencing was done on a sample of PBMCs. The chain employs TRBV28 and TRBJ1-2; D ambiguous. The CDR3, as DNA: TGTGCCAGCAGTTTAACGGGGAATGGCTACACCTTC. This gives the protein CASSLTGNGYTF.